This TCR beta chain emerged from a study of T cell responses to AZD1222 COVID-19 vaccine. Study-wide results and caveats: Reportedly, nearly half the spike-specific TCRs target unmutated variant regions.

As concerns this clone: The antigen remains undetermined.

Assay: immunoSEQ multiplex PCR; the TCRdb copy retains only in-frame clones and omits some. The repertoire includes about 120,000 clones, 93% of them detected once, and approximately 3.1% sits in the top ten. CDR1 MNHEY and CDR2 SVGAGI come from the germline V gene. Trimming took 3 bases from V and 4 from J; bases not matched to a gene: 5. This CDR3 contains 14 residues. This TCR came from an adult in good health. This sequence joins TRBV6-5 and TRBJ1-2; TRBD1 matches at 7 bases. Sequencing was performed on peripheral blood, taken on day 0 of AZD1222 vaccination. CDR3 sequence reads: CASSYQTGSYGYTF. CDR3 coding DNA: TGTGCCAGCAGTTATCAGACAGGGAGCTATGGCTACACCTTC.